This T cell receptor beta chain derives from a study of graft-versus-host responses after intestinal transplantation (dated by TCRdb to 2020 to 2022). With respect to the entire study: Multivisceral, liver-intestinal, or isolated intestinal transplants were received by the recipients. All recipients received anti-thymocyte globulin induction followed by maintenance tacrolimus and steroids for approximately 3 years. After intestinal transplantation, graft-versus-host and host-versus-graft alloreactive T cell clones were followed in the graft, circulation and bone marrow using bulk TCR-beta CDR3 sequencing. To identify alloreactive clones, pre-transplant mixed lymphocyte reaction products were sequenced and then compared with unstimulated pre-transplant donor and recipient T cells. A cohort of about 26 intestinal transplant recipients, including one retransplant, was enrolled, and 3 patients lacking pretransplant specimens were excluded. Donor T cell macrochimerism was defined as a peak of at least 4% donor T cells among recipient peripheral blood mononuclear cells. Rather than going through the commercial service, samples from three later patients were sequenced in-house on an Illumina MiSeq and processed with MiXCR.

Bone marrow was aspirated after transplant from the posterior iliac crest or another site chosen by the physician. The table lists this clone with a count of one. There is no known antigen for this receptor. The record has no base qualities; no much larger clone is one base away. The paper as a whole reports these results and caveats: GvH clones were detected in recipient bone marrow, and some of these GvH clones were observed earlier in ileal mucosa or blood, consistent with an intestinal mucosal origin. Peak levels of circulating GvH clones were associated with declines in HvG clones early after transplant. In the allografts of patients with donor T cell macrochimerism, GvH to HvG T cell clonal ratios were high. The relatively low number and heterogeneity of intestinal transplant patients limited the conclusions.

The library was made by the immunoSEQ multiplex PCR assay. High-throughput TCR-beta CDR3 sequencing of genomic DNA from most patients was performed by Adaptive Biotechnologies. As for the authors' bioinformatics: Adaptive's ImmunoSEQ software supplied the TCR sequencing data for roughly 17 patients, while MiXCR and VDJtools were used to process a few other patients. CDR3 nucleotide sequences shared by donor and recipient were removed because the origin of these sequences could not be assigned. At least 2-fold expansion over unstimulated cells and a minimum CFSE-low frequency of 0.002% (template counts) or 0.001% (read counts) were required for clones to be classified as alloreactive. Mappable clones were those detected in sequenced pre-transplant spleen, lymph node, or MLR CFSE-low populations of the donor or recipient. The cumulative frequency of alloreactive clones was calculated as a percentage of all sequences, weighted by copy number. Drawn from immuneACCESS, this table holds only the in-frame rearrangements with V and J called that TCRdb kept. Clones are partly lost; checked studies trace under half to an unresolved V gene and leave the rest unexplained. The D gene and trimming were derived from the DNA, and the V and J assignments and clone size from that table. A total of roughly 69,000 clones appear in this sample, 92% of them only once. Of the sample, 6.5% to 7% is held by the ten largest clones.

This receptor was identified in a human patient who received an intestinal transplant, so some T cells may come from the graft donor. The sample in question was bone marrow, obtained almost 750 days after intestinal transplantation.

The CDR3 reads CASSSTGKWSYEQYF. The DNA is TGTGCCAGCAGCTCAACAGGGAAGTGGTCCTACGAGCAGTACTTC. The chain is made from TRBV7-9 and TRBJ2-7, with a weak D call of TRBD1 (6 bases match). V sheds 4 bases and J sheds 1 base, leaving 14 bases between their ends. Including the terminal cysteine and phenylalanine, the CDR3 comprises 15 residues. The read is trimmed to its CDR3 DNA, 45 bases read in frame from base 1. The germline V gene (reference sequence) gives CDR1 as SEHNR and CDR2 as FQNEAQ.